What follows describes a single T cell receptor (beta chain). Its antigen is still unknown. Qualities for individual bases were not recorded, and no much larger clone is one base off. The library was obtained by the immunoSEQ multiplex PCR assay. The multiplex PCR relied on a mix of 60 forward primers for TCR Vbeta segments and 13 reverse primers for TCR Jbeta segments. Amplification of the CDR3 region of rearranged TCR beta genes was performed with a multiplex PCR assay on genomic DNA. The Illumina HiSeq System was used to sequence the amplified TCR beta libraries as 87-base-pair reads. In the original analysis: In a later analysis, some 80 million unique TCR beta chains were counted across the 500 to 700 repertoires, and roughly 11 million of these chains were shared by at least two donors. Raw reads were error-corrected and collapsed into unique sequences by a nearest-neighbor algorithm in which closely related sequences were merged to remove PCR and sequencing errors. V, D and J gene segments were assigned by aligning CDR3 sequences to IMGT reference sequences. For a sequence to be retained, at least a six-nucleotide match to both a V gene segment and a J gene segment was required. Rearrangements were called productive when the CDR3 lacked stop codons and stayed in frame with V and J; all others were non-productive. Following IMGT convention, CDR3 was defined as the stretch from the second conserved V-encoded cysteine to the conserved J-encoded phenylalanine. The earlier analysis of roughly 590 of the donors excluded any sequence lacking an unambiguous match to a single V gene segment. An earlier analysis of several hundred of the donors called V segments functional above 56.7% productive rearrangements and segregating when the between-donor standard deviation exceeded 5%. To diagnose cytomegalovirus status from the catalog of TCR beta chain sequences, a statistical classification framework was built. A later analysis assigned V and J genes by comparing TCR nucleotide sequences with IMGT/GENE-DB human TR gene sequences. In a later analysis, CDR3 sequences and most-parsimonious VDJ recombination scenarios were assigned using the TCRdist pipeline. In a later analysis, every TCR beta chain was defined by the combination of its CDR3 amino acid sequence and its V-gene family, and reads without a unique V-gene family were dropped. To address suspected cross-contamination and a sequencing artifact, a later analysis removed approximately 590 highly shared, low-generation-probability nucleotide sequences. For each public chain, a later analysis derived a clonal expansion index from normalized ranks of inferred template counts within each repertoire. In a later analysis, generation probabilities were computed with a VDJ recombination model fitted to out-of-frame rearrangements, and the resulting probabilities were checked against IGoR. In a later analysis, TCR-TCR, TCR-HLA and TCR-CMV co-occurrence was scored with hypergeometric tests, and a repertoire-size bias correction was applied to TCR pairs. In a later analysis, false discovery rates were estimated by permuting HLA or CMV assignments 20 times. In a later analysis, co-occurring TCRs were grouped using DBSCAN, with TCRdist sequence similarity added in when clustering inside HLA-allele-positive subsets. Repertoires with fewer than 30,000 or more than 120,000 public chains, plus five repertoires with anomalous nucleotide sharing, were excluded from co-occurrence clustering. In TCRdb, the immuneACCESS table is reduced to in-frame sequences with V and J assigned. These tables do not hold every clone; where another copy was compared, an unresolved V gene accounts for under half, and the others remain unexplained. Clonal size and the V and J genes are those of that table, whereas D and trimming came from the DNA. Recorded for this sample are under 40,000 clones; roughly four fifths of them occurred a single time. Roughly 10% of the sample rests with the top ten.

The cohort consisted of 670 or so healthy bone marrow donors. At the time of sampling, every cohort member was nominally healthy, though immune exposures that went unrecorded were likely present. The donor tested CMV seronegative and was one of the 352 seronegative cohort members. A peripheral blood sample was collected from each donor, and TCR beta sequencing was performed on peripheral blood mononuclear cells. The Qiagen DNeasy Blood Extraction Kit was used to extract genomic DNA from the blood cell samples. The sample belongs to a study of cytomegalovirus exposure and HLA in healthy donors (TCRdb year 2017). For the study in its entirety: According to an earlier analysis of several hundred of the donors, 200 million or so T cells yielded over 90 million unique TCR beta sequences and roughly 280 Gb of sequence data. An early release that covered fewer than 800 HLA-typed donors contained approximately 300 gigabases of sequencing data and tens of millions of unique TCR sequences. Among the approximately 430 genotyped donors, around 81% belonged to the genetic ancestry cluster associated with self-reported Caucasian donors. The study aimed to test whether cataloging public T cell receptors could reveal signatures of past pathogen exposure. The study used immunosequencing to profile the T cell repertoires of more than 650 subjects and linked those repertoires to cytomegalovirus serostatus. Along with the approximately 670-subject first cohort, a separate validation cohort of about 110 different subjects was used. High-throughput TCR immunosequencing, statistical association of individual TCRs with disease status, and machine learning were combined to predict cytomegalovirus infection status. A later analysis re-analyzed previously published TCR beta repertoires from approximately 670 donors and added high-resolution HLA genotyping to study TCR occurrence patterns. Rather than using new phenotypic data, the later analysis identified candidate immune exposures from TCR beta sequences and from how often those sequences occurred across donors. To decide whether each TCR beta V gene segment behaved as functional or pseudogenic, an earlier analysis of some 570 of the donors relied on high-throughput TCR beta sequencing. Alongside the repertoire data, information on donor age, sex, ethnicity and CMV serostatus was compiled. In a later genetic analysis, genome-wide SNP genotypes for about three fifths of the roughly 670 donors were used, and that subset was treated as a discovery cohort. All discovery cohort repertoires had been generated on a single sequencing platform. Both class I and class II loci were covered by HLA typing, at four-digit resolution. The number of donors typed differed by locus, with roughly 620-630 for A, B, C, DRB1 and DQB1, around 560 for DQA1, 600 to 610 for DPA1, and around 450 for DPB1. A handful of DR-DQ haplotypes were handled as single units for association and clustering because linkage in the cohort was strong. Across around 400 genotyped donors of the cohort, an average of roughly 200,000 unique TCR beta nucleotide sequences per donor were sequenced, and around 19% of those sequences were non-productive. What the study reported, not specific to this receptor: Strong co-occurrence of HLA alleles, especially DR and DQ, made assigning TCR associations to individual alleles difficult. The 87-base-pair reads could not distinguish some IMGT-functional V segments, including TRBV6-2 and TRBV6-3, so those segments were excluded. A further reported finding was that TCR beta sequences accurately predicted the HLA-A and HLA-B alleles for most subjects in the first cohort. The cohort was sequenced for TCR beta chains only, and without alpha or paired-chain data the features that could be detected were limited. Correlated functional status among segregating V segments might be attributable to linkage disequilibrium, but an unknown experimental factor could not be ruled out. In a later genetic analysis, a missense DCLRE1C variant was associated with V-gene and J-gene trimming of TCR beta chains, and the association was replicated in an independent cohort. A later analysis associated about 18,000 TCR beta sequences with specific HLA alleles at a false discovery rate of 0.05. A group of highly shared sequence variants was considered likely to be a technical artifact of the sequencing pipeline. The earlier analysis of around 600 of the donors excluded 15 to 20 rarely observed V segments, including chromosome 9 orphons, because counts were too low. Most TCR sequences were observed very rarely across donors, whereas some public TCRs were present in many individuals. In a later genetic analysis, fewer N-insertions in productive TCRs were reported among donors in an Asian-associated ancestry cluster than the approximately 710-donor mean. In a later analysis, HLA-associated TCR beta chains showed more clonal expansion and lower generation probabilities than non-associated chains that were equally common. Several of the top co-occurrence clusters appeared to be linked to parvovirus B19, influenza, CMV and Epstein-Barr virus, according to a later analysis. CMV serostatus was the only immune exposure information available for the cohort. HLA typing was unavailable for some donors at each locus, so association tests used only the typed subset. According to a later analysis, TCR association rates differed among HLA loci, with DRB1 alleles showing the most associated TCRs and HLA-C alleles showing the fewest. A later analysis found that most CMV-associated TCR beta chains appeared HLA-restricted, with HLA associations seemingly driven largely by CMV exposure. The authors suggested that the approach could potentially be generalized to other disease states and immunological phenotypes. Three of the identified cytomegalovirus-associated TCR beta chains were confirmed in vitro to be specific for cytomegalovirus antigens. The classifier was reported to diagnose cytomegalovirus status with high specificity and sensitivity in both the original and validation cohorts. Broadly in line with IMGT annotations, most TCR beta V segments showed up in productive rearrangements about 87% or about 30% of the time in an earlier analysis of approximately 640 of the donors. The presence/absence analyses assumed that sequencing depth was roughly uniform across donors, and that assumption may not be true. The study listed 164 TCR beta chains as associated with cytomegalovirus.

V is cut back by 7 bases and J by 5 bases, with 12 bases in the junction unmatched. The germline V gene specifies MNHEY as CDR1 and SVGAGI as CDR2. Counted from cysteine to phenylalanine, this CDR3 has 15 amino acids. Only the CDR3 DNA is retained, 45 bases long and in frame from the first base. The TCR sequence derives from a woman aged 35 to 49 in good health and CMV-seronegative. Sequencing was carried out using PBMCs. The chain is made from TRBV6-5 and TRBJ2-5, with TRBD2 identical over 8 junction bases. The bases are TGTGCCAGCACTCCCCGGGGGGGGGCTTGGGAGACCCAGTACTTC. Its coded protein is CASTPRGGAWETQYF.